The 9 T cell receptor beta chains given below trace back to one sample, sequenced in a study of siplizumab effects on memory and regulatory T cells. Measured with immunoSEQ multiplex PCR; TCRdb has only the in-frame clones, and not every one. The sample has approximately 94,000 clones; about 95% are singletons. Sequencing input: non-Treg CD4+ T cells sorted from blood. Receptor source: a human donor in good health.

The chain joins TRBV19 to TRBJ2-3, with 10 bases identical to TRBD2. V dropped 8 bases and J dropped 0; count of bases not matched to a gene: 20. The CDR3 runs to 20 residues. CDR1 and CDR2 (germline): LNHDA, SQIVND (reference sequence). The CDR3 coding sequence is TGTGCCAGTGGTTGGATTCCTAGCGGGAGCCCCTCATTGAGCACAGATACGCAGTATTTT. Amino acids: CASGWIPSGSPSLSTDTQYF.

The DNA of the CDR3 is TGTGCCAGCAGCTTAACTAGCGGAAGTAGGAATGAGCAGTTCTTC. Its protein is CASSLTSGSRNEQFF. The genes are TRBV11-2 and TRBJ2-1, with TRBD2 identical over 8 bases. The CDR3 is 15 amino acids. V shed 2 bases, J shed 7 bases, and the junction held 7 bases outside the gene matches. Germline CDR1 SGHAT, CDR2 FQNNGV.

This clone was seen a single time. CDR3 nucleotide sequence: TGTGCCAGCAGTTCCCCGTTGACTAGCGGGAGTACAGATACGCAGTATTTT. It translates to CASSSPLTSGSTDTQYF. The chain joins TRBV28 to TRBJ2-3; 12 bases line up with TRBD2. V shed 4 bases, J shed 3 bases, and the junction held 8 bases outside the gene matches. Per germline, CDR1 MDHEN and CDR2 SYDVKM. The CDR3 runs to 17 residues.

The V call is TRBV28, the J call TRBJ2-7, with 10 bases aligning to TRBD2. The CDR3 consists of 16 residues. Germline CDR1 is MDHEN and CDR2 is SYDVKM. With 7 bases clipped from V and 2 bases from J, the junction kept 11 bases outside the gene matches. CDR3: CASTQPRTSGTYEQYF. In DNA, the CDR3 is TGTGCCAGCACTCAACCTCGGACTAGCGGAACCTACGAGCAGTACTTC.

This rearrangement joins TRBV5-1 to TRBJ2-5, with D tentatively TRBD2 (5 bases). The V end lost 0 bases, the J end lost 5 bases, and 8 bases lay between the germline ends. The CDR3 has 13 residues. Germline assignment: CDR1 SGHRS and CDR2 YFSETQ. CDR3 DNA sequence: TGCGCCAGCAGCTTGGGAGGGTTGGAGACCCAGTACTTC. It yields the protein CASSLGGLETQYF.

The chain uses TRBV27 and TRBJ1-2, with TRBD1 as a possible D gene (5 bases). The CDR3 contains 14 residues. CDR1 is MNHEY and CDR2 is SMNVEV in the germline V gene (reference sequence). V lost 6 bases, J lost 4 bases, and 15 bases lay in between. The CDR3 protein is CASRRGPLGYGYTF. The DNA for the CDR3 is TGTGCCAGCAGGAGGGGCCCCCTGGGCTATGGCTACACCTTC.

This chain connects TRBV12-2 to TRBJ2-1; TRBD2 is the table's D call and was not checked against the DNA. TRBV12-2 is a listed pseudogene. The CDR3 consists of 14 residues. The CDR3 spells CASRFAAGDNEQFF. The CDR3 DNA is TGTGCAAGTCGCTTCGCCGCGGGAGACAATGAGCAGTTCTTC.

This chain links TRBV7-9 with TRBJ1-4, with TRBD1 matching 9 bases. Germline values: CDR1 SEHNR, CDR2 FQNEAQ (reference sequence). CDR3 length: 15 amino acids. The junction had 5 bases not matched to a gene; V was cut back by 2 bases and J by 7 bases. CDR3 in amino acids: CASSLSGQGTEKLFF. Here the CDR3 DNA reads TGTGCCAGCAGCTTATCAGGACAGGGGACTGAAAAACTGTTTTTT.

This clone was found a few times. One end of the junction does not line up with germline, which may come from a read error. The chain is built from TRBV7-7 and TRBJ2-7, with a tentative D call TRBD1 (6 bases). Germline-derived CDR1 and CDR2 are SSHAT and FNYEAQ (reference sequence). This CDR3 spans 14 amino acids. CDR3 in amino acids: CASSLQGDGYEQYF. The CDR3 bases are TGTGCTAGCAGCTTACAGGGTGATGGCTACGAGCAGTACTTC.